The T cell receptor beta chain described here comes from a study of blood T cells in healthy people across ages. Drawing of peripheral blood yielded roughly 10 milliliters from each donor. This CDR3 spans 15 amino acids. The V end lost 4 bases, the J end lost 0 bases, and 11 bases lay between the germline ends. Germline CDR1 is SGDLS and CDR2 is YYNGEE. A J-beta primer mix and a sample-barcoded 5' primer were used in a second PCR of about 7 to 12 cycles. MiXCR, run by TCRdb on the 5' RACE reads, gives a single entry per CDR3 protein. The profile shows 780,000 or so distinct CDR3 sequences, more than 50% of them singletons.

The gene calls are TRBV9 and TRBJ2-1, with D uncertain. The sequenced sample was blood. This clonotype was sampled from a man aged 35 to 55 in good health. The CDR3 nucleotides are TGTGCCAGCAGCCCCGCAGAAGTCTCCTACAATGAGCAGTTCTTC. The encoded protein is CASSPAEVSYNEQFF.